This is a list of T cell receptor beta chains from one sample in a study of cytomegalovirus exposure and HLA in healthy donors. TCRdb's copy holds only in-frame clones and misses some; the assay was immunoSEQ multiplex PCR. This sample has 90,000 to 110,000 clones, with approximately 80% found just once. Sequencing was done on a sample of PBMCs. Receptors originate from a woman in her thirties in good health and CMV-seronegative. CDR3s leave out the opening cysteine and the closing phenylalanine or tryptophan.

TRBJ2-1 TRBV9 ASSVEGTSGRVEQF
TRBJ1-5 TRBV19 ASSKPIGAGPQH
TRBJ1-2 TRBV27 ASSATALHGYGYT
TRBJ1-3 TRBV6-5 ASTEGSGNTIY
TRBJ2-7 TRBV6-4 ASIEWCGRGNEQY
TRBJ2-7 TRBV11-2 ASSLGNSVRLGEQY
TRBJ2-5 TRBV5-1 ASSLRQGQETQY
TRBJ1-1 TRBV5-8 ASSHDPGNTEAF
TRBJ2-1 TRBV15 ATSRDDRAYNEQF
TRBJ1-1 TRBV6-5 ASIRGTEAF
. TRBV30 AWGKDRRVEQY
TRBJ2-7 TRBV7-2 ASSLDRTASY
TRBJ2-2 TRBV28 ASSSAATNTGELF
. TRBV5-1 ASSFRDRTYEQY
TRBJ1-1 TRBV6-6 ASRPTGTTNTEAF
TRBJ1-2 TRBV28 ASSRTGYYGYT
. TRBV9 ASSVGDTGTSGTYEQY
TRBJ1-1 TRBV7-9 ASSFAWGADTEAF
TRBJ2-4 TRBV7-3 ASSLSGTSEPNIQC
TRBJ1-3 TRBV5-1 ASSSMWSSSGNTIY
TRBJ2-1 TRBV7-9 SSSRGTGKGHNEQF
TRBJ1-1 TRBV6-4 ASSDFPDRQETNTEAF
TRBJ1-2 TRBV12-5 ASGLVLQGYT
TRBJ1-3 TRBV7-8 ASSPIPGNTIY
TRBJ1-4 TRBV5-6 ASSLAGNNEKLF
TRBJ2-1 TRBV7-8 ASSVRTSGKGNEQF
TRBJ2-2 TRBV7-6 ASSSGTSVVTGELF
TRBJ1-5 TRBV5-5 ASSPVVYNQPQH
TRBJ2-6 TRBV10-3 ASADRSSGANVLT
TRBJ2-3 TRBV15 ATSANPGGPTDTQY